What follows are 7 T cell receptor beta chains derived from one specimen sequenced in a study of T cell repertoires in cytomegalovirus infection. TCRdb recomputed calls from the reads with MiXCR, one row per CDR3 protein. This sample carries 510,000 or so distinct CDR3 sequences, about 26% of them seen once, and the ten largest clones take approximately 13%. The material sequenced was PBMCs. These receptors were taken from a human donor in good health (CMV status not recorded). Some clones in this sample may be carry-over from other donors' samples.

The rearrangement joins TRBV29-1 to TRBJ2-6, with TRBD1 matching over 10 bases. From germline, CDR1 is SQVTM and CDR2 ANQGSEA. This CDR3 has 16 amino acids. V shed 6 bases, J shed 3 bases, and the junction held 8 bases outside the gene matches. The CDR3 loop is CSVLGDRGGGANVLTF. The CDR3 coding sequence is TGCAGCGTCCTGGGGGACAGGGGCGGTGGGGCCAACGTCCTGACTTTC. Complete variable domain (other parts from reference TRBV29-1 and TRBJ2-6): SAVISQKPSRDICQRGTSLTIQCQVDSQVTMMFWYRQQPGQSLTLIATANQGSEATYESGFVIDKFPISRPNLTFSTLTVSNMSPEDSSIYLCSVLGDRGGGANVLTFGAGSRLTVL.

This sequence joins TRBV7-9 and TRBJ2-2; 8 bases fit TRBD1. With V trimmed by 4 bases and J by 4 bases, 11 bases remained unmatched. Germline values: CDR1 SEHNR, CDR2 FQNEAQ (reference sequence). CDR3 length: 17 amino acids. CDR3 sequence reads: CASSSNNRDRSTGELFF. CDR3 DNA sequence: TGTGCCAGCAGCTCGAACAACCGGGACAGGAGCACCGGGGAGCTGTTTTTT. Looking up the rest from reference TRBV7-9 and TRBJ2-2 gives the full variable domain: DTGVSQNPRHKITKRGQNVTFRCDPISEHNRLYWYRQTLGQGPEFLTYFQNEAQLEKSRLLSDRFSAERPKGSFSTLEIQRTEQGDSAMYLCASSSNNRDRSTGELFFGEGSRLTVL.

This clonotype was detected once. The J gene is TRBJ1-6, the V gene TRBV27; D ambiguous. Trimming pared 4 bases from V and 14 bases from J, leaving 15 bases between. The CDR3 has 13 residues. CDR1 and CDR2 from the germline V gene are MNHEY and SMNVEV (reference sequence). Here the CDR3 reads CASSSDVLRALHF. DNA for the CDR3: TGTGCCAGCAGTTCAGACGTACTGAGGGCCCTCCACTTT.

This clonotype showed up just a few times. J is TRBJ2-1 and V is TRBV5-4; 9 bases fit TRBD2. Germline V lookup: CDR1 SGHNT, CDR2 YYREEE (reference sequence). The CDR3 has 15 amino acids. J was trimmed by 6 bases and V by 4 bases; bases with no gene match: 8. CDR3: CASSIRTSVGNEQFF. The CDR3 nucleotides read TGTGCCAGCAGCATCCGGACTAGCGTAGGCAATGAGCAGTTCTTC.

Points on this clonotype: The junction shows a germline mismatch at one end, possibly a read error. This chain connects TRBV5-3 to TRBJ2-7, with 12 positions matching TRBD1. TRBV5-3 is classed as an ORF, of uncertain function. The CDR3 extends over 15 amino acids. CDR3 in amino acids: CASSLGGQGALEQYF. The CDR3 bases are TGTGCCAGCAGCTTGGGGGGACAGGGGGCGTTGGAGCAGTACTTC.

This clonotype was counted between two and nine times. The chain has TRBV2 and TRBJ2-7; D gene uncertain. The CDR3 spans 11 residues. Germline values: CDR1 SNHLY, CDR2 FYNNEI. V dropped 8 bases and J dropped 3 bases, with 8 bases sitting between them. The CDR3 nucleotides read TGTGCCAGCCACAGCTACTACGAGCAGTACTTC. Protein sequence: CASHSYYEQYF.

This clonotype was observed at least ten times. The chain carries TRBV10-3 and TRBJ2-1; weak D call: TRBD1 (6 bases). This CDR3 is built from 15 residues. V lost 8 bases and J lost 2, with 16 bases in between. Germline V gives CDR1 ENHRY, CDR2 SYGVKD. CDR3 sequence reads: CAIRQGSRTYNEQFF. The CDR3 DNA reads TGTGCCATCCGCCAGGGGTCCAGAACCTACAATGAGCAGTTCTTC.